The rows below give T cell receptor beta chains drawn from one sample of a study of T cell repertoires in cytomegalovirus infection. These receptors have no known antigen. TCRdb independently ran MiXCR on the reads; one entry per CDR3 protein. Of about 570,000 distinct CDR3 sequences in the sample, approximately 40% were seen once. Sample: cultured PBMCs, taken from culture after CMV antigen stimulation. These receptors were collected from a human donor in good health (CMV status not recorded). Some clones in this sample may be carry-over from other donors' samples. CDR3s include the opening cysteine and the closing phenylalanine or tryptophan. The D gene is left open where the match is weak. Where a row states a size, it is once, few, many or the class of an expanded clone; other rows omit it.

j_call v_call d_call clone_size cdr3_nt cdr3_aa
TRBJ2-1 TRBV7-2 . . TGTGCCAGCTCATTGATTGTGGGGACAGCTAGCGGCCCCAAGCAGTTCTTC CASSLIVGTASGPKQFF
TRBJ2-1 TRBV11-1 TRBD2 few TGTGCCAGCAGCAGACTAGCGGGGGAGAAGGGGGAGCAGTTCTTC CASSRLAGEKGEQFF
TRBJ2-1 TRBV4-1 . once TGCGCCAGCAGCCCTAGGGGCGGAGACAATGAGCAGTTCTTC CASSPRGGDNEQFF
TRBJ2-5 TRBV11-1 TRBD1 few TGTGCCAGCAGCTCCCGTCGGGACAGGGGTAGAGGGGAGACCCAGTACTTC CASSSRRDRGRGETQYF
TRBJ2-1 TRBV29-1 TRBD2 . TGCAGCGTGAAATGGGGGGGACCTAACAATGAGCAGTTCTTC CSVKWGGPNNEQFF
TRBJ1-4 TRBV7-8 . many TGTGCCAGCAGCCCGTCAAGAGTTATCGGTAATGAAAAACTGTTTTTT CASSPSRVIGNEKLFF
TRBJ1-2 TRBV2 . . TGTGCCAGCAGTGAATTGGCAGGCCGGGTTGGCTATGGCTACACCTTC CASSELAGRVGYGYTF
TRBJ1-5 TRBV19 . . TGTGCCAGTAGTACGCCGGTATATAGCAATCAGCCCCAGCATTTT CASSTPVYSNQPQHF
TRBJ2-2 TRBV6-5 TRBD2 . TGTGCCAGCAGCTTCCTTGGGGGGGGATCCGGGGAGCTGTTTTTT CASSFLGGGSGELFF
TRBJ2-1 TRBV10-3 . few TGTGCCATCAGTGAGTCTCCGGGCTACAATGAGCAGTTCTTC CAISESPGYNEQFF
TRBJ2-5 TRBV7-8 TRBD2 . TGTGCCAGCAGCCCCCGTGGGTTCGCGGGGGGGAGGAGAGAGACCCAGTACTTC CASSPRGFAGGRRETQYF
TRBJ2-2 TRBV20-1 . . TGCAGTGCTAGAGTGGGCGCAGCGAACACCGGGGAGCTGTTTTTT CSARVGAANTGELFF
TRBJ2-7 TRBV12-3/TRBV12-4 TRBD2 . TGTGCCAGCAGTTTAGCGTTATCGCGGGAGGCTTCCTACGAGCAGTACTTC CASSLALSREASYEQYF
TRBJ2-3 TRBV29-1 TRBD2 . TGCAGCGTGGCCCCCCTAGCGGGGGCGGGAGATACGCAGTATTTT CSVAPLAGAGDTQYF
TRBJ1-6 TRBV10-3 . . TGTGCCATCAGTGACCGGGAAAATTCACCCCTCCACTTT CAISDRENSPLHF
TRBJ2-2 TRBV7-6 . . TGTGCCAGCAGCTTAGAGGTGGGGGGGCCAACAGTCGGGGAGCTGTTTTTT CASSLEVGGPTVGELFF
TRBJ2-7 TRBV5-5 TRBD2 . TGTGCCAGCAGCTCCGATCTAGGGACTACCTACGAGCAGTACTTC CASSSDLGTTYEQYF
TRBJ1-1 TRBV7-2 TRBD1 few TGTGCCAGCAGCTTAGCAACAGGGGTTAGGGCTGAAGCTTTCTTT CASSLATGVRAEAFF
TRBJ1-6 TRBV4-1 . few TGCGCCAGCAGCCAAGGGGGGAGGTGGTCAAATTCACCCCTCCACTTT CASSQGGRWSNSPLHF
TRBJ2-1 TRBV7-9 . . TGTGCCAGCAGCTTCCGGGTCGCCGGATCCAATGAGCAGTTCTTC CASSFRVAGSNEQFF
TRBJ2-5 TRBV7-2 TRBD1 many TGTGCCAGCAGCTTAGCGGACAGGGCTGGGACCCAGTACTTC CASSLADRAGTQYF
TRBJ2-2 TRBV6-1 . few TGTGCCAGCAGTGAAGCGCGGCGGGTCGGGGAGCTGTTTTTT CASSEARRVGELFF
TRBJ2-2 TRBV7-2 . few TGTGCCAGCAGCAAACAGGGAGCCGGGGAGCTGTTTTTT CASSKQGAGELFF
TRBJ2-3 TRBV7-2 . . TGTGCCAGCAGCTTCGGGTATCGCACAGATACGCAGTATTTT CASSFGYRTDTQYF
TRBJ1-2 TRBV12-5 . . TGTGCTAGTGGTTTGGTCGGGGTAGACTACACCTTC CASGLVGVDYTF
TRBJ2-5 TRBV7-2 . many TGTGCCAGCAGCCCGGACAGAGACCAAGAGACCCAGTACTTC CASSPDRDQETQYF
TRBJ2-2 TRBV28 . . TGTGCCAGCAGCAAAAGCGGGACAGCCACCGGGGAGCTGTTTTTT CASSKSGTATGELFF
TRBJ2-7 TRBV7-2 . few TGTGCCAGCAGCTTACACACAGGGCCCTACGAGCAGTACTTC CASSLHTGPYEQYF
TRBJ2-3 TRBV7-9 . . TGTGCCAGCAGCTTACTGCAGCAGGATACGCAGTATTTT CASSLLQQDTQYF
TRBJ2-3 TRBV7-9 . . TGTGCCAGCAGCGTAAGAAGGACAACGGGTTCAGATACGCAGTATTTT CASSVRRTTGSDTQYF
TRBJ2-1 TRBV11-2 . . TGTGCCAGCAGCTTAGATTTGGGGCAATACAATGAGCAGTTCTTC CASSLDLGQYNEQFF
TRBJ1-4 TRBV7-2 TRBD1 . TGTGCCAGCAGGGAGCCCGGGACAGGGAATGAAAAACTGTTTTTT CASREPGTGNEKLFF
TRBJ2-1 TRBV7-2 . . TGTGCCAGCAGCTTAGTTTGGACTGGCGGCAAAAGCTCCTACAATGAGCAGTTCTTC CASSLVWTGGKSSYNEQFF
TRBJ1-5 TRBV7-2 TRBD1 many TGTGCCAGCAGCCCCGTGCAGGGGGGTCAGCCCCAGCATTTT CASSPVQGGQPQHF
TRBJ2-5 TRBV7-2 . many TGTGCCAGCAGCCCTGGACGGGAAGAGACCCAGTACTTC CASSPGREETQYF
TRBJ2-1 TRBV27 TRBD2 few TGTGCCAGCCATTCCCGGGGGGGCCTGGGGTCCTACAATGAGCAGTTCTTC CASHSRGGLGSYNEQFF
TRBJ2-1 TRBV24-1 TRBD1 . TGTGCCACCAGCGACAGGGCGACCTACAATGAGCAGTTCTTC CATSDRATYNEQFF
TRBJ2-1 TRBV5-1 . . TGCGCCAGCAGCACCCAGGGGTCGGGCAATGAGCAGTTCTTC CASSTQGSGNEQFF
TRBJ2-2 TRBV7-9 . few TGTGCCAGCAGCGGGGGACCAGGGTGGTCCGGGGAGCTGTTTTTT CASSGGPGWSGELFF
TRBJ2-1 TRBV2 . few TGTGCCAGCAGTGAGGTTGGCAATGAGCAGTTCTTC CASSEVGNEQFF
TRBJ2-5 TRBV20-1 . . TGCAGTGCTAGGGTGGTGGAGACCCAGTACTTC CSARVVETQYF
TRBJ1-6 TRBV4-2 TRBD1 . TGTGCCAGCAGCCAACTCCGGGACAGGGATTCACCCCTCCACTTT CASSQLRDRDSPLHF
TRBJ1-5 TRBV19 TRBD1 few TGTGCCAGTAGCACAAACAGGGGGCCGGGCACCCTCCATCAGCCCCAGCATTTT CASSTNRGPGTLHQPQHF
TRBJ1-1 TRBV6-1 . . TGTGCCAGCAGTGCAGTGGGCATGAACACTGAAGCTTTCTTT CASSAVGMNTEAFF
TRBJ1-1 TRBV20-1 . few TGCAGTGCTAGTCCCGGCCTGTGGGCTTTCTTT CSASPGLWAFF
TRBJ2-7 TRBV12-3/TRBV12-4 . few TGTGCCAGCAGCCCAGGACAGTCAACCTACGAGCAGTACTTC CASSPGQSTYEQYF
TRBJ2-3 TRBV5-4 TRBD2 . TGTGCCAGCAGCTTGGGGGGGGGACTAGCGCCGGCGGGCACAGATACGCAGTATTTT CASSLGGGLAPAGTDTQYF
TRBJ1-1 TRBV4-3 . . TGCGCCAGCAGCCAAGATAGGGCAGGGGCCGCTTTCTTT CASSQDRAGAAFF
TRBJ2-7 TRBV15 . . TGTGCCACCAGCAGAGCGAGGGCTGAGCAGTACTTC CATSRARAEQYF
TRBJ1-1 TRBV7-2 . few TGTGCCAGTTCGACGGGGTTGAACACTGAAGCTTTCTTT CASSTGLNTEAFF
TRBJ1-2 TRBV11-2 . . TGTGCCAGCAGCTTAGAAATCGTCGGGGTGAGCGGCTACACCTTC CASSLEIVGVSGYTF
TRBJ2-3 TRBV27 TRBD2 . TGTGCCAGCAGTTTAACCCGACTAGCGGGGTTCCGAGATACGCAGTATTTT CASSLTRLAGFRDTQYF
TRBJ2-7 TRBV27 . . TGTGCCAGCAGTTTGGGACTGGGGGGCGCCTACGAGCAGTACTTC CASSLGLGGAYEQYF
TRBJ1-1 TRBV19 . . TGTGCCAGTAGTACCGACCGGGAGGCTTTCTTT CASSTDREAFF
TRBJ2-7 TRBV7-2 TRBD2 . TGTGCCAGCAGCCGTCACCCTGGGGGGGTAGCCTCCTACGAGCAGTACTTC CASSRHPGGVASYEQYF
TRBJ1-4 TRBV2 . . TGTGCCAGCAGTGGTATCCGGGGGACTGAAAAACTGTTTTTT CASSGIRGTEKLFF
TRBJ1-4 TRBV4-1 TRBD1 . TGCGCCAGCAGCCTCCGGGACAGGGGGCTGAAACTGTTTTTT CASSLRDRGLKLFF
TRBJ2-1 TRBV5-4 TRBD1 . TGTGCCAGCACCCCTGGGCAGGGGGCCTACAATGAGCAGTTCTTC CASTPGQGAYNEQFF